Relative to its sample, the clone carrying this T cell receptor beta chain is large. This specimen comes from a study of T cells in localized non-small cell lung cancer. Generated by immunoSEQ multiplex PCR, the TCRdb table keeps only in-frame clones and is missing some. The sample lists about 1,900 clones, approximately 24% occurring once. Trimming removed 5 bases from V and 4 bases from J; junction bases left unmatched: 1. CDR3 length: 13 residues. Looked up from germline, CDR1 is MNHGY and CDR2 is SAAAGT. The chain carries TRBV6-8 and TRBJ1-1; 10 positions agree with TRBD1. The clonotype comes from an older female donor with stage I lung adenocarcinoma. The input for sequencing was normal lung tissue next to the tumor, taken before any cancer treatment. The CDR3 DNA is TGTGCCAGCAGTCGGGACAGGGGCACTGAAGCTTTCTTT. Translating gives CASSRDRGTEAFF.